This T cell receptor (beta chain) was captured in a study of CD8+CD57+ T cells in acquired aplastic anemia. Study background: An average of roughly 3 ug of DNA was obtained from sorted CD4+ and CD8+ cells. Average CD4+ read depth in healthy donors was approximately 11 million reads.

This CDR3 is 13 amino acids long. Profiles of TCR beta VDJ and CDR3 were generated from a genomic DNA template. TCRdb redid the calling of the reads with MiXCR, one entry per CDR3 protein. The table records roughly 190,000 distinct CDR3 sequences, 50% to 55% of them present only once. Findings and limits, study-wide: Patients versus controls showed no significant CD8+ Simpson's diversity difference. Patients and controls had in common approximately 30 CD8+ CDR3 sequences.

Comments on this clonotype: Its antigen is currently unknown.

The sequencing input was sorted CD4+, CD8+, or CD8+CD57+ T cells (not recorded which) from PBMCs. This clonotype was obtained from a human donor in good health, serving as a control. This sequence joins TRBV3-2 and TRBJ1-3. TRBV3-2 is recorded as a pseudogene. The CDR3 is CASSQEQVNAIYF. In DNA, the CDR3 is TGTGCCAGCAGCCAAGAACAAGTAAACGCCATATATTTT.